A single sample gave rise to the 29 T cell receptor beta chains below, sequenced in a study of shared clonotypes between healthy human individuals. Clones were read by immunoSEQ multiplex PCR, and TCRdb kept only the in-frame ones, dropping some. The sample lists just under 95,000 clones; 60% to 75% were seen once. Source material: memory CD8+ T cells sorted from blood. Documented subset: CD45RO+ cells pooled with CCR7-negative TemRA cells. These receptors were obtained from a man younger than 40 in good health.

The chain uses TRBV5-1 and TRBJ2-1; 8 positions agree with TRBD1. Germline CDR1 reads SGHRS; CDR2 reads YFSETQ. The trim removed 4 bases at V and 2 bases at J, leaving 5 bases unmatched. The CDR3 has 15 residues. CDR3 sequence: CASSARQGTYNEQFF. The CDR3 nucleotides read TGCGCCAGCAGCGCCCGACAGGGGACCTACAATGAGCAGTTCTTC.

The CDR3 reads CASSPGTSSSYEQYF. DNA of the CDR3: TGTGCCAGCAGTCCAGGGACTAGCAGCTCCTACGAGCAGTACTTC. This chain uses TRBV11-2 with TRBJ2-7, with 9 bases lining up with TRBD2. Germline-derived CDR1 and CDR2 are SGHAT and FQNNGV. V lost 6 bases to trimming and J lost 0 bases; unmatched junction nucleotides: 6. CDR3 length: 15 residues.

A few counts support this clone. The rearrangement uses TRBV6-5 and TRBJ2-7, with D maybe TRBD1 (6 bases). Germline assignment: CDR1 MNHEY and CDR2 SVGAGI. This CDR3 is 12 amino acids long. Trimming cost V 6 bases and J 3 bases, with 9 bases left between them. The CDR3 region has the DNA TGTGCCAGCAGAGCGACAGGCTACGAGCAGTACTTC. Amino acids: CASRATGYEQYF.

Notes on this clone: A much larger clone is a single base away; this may be a read error. The CDR3, as DNA: TGTGCCAGCAGCCCTGACTACAATGAGCAGTTCTTC. Translating it yields CASSPDYNEQFF. This chain uses TRBV11-1 with TRBJ2-1, with unresolved D. Deletions cut 5 bases from V and 3 bases from J, with 5 bases between. CDR1 is SGHAT and CDR2 is FQDESV in the germline V gene (reference sequence). The CDR3 totals 12 residues.

CDR3 amino acids: CATSEAGGPDEQFF. DNA of the CDR3: TGTGCCACCTCAGAAGCGGGAGGGCCCGATGAGCAGTTCTTC. The V and J genes are TRBV6-4 and TRBJ2-1; 10 nucleotides agree with TRBD2. The CDR3 runs to 14 residues. CDR1 and CDR2 from the germline V gene are MRHNA and SNTAGT. The V and J ends lost 10 bases and 8 bases, in that order; junction bases with no gene match: 11.

The genes are TRBV11-2 and TRBJ2-1, with 7 bases lining up with TRBD2. J lost 3 bases, V lost 2 bases, and 7 bases had no gene match. Germline V gene sequence: CDR1 SGHAT, CDR2 FQNNGV. The CDR3 totals 16 residues. CDR3 sequence (DNA): TGTGCCAGCAGCTTATATCTAGCGGCCCTCTACAATGAGCAGTTCTTC. Translation gives CASSLYLAALYNEQFF.

The CDR3 sequence is CSVWGQKNTEAFF. Written as DNA, the CDR3 is TGCAGCGTCTGGGGACAGAAGAACACTGAAGCTTTCTTT. The V and J genes are TRBV29-1 and TRBJ1-1; TRBD1 agrees at 7 bases. This CDR3 contains 13 residues. Germline V gene sequence: CDR1 SQVTM, CDR2 ANQGSEA. Germline trimming cut 6 bases from V and 1 base from J; bases unmatched to any gene: 5.

This clone came up once. CDR3 residues: CASSASAGNTIYF. The DNA of the CDR3 is TGTGCCAGCAGCGCCTCCGCTGGAAACACCATATATTTT. This chain links TRBV11-1 with TRBJ1-3; D ambiguous. Trimming shortened V by 5 bases and J by 2 bases, and 7 bases separated the two germline ends. In germline, CDR1 is SGHAT, CDR2 FQDESV (reference sequence). The CDR3 contains 13 residues.

The chain joins TRBV11-2 to TRBJ2-1, with 7 bases fitting TRBD2. Germline V lookup: CDR1 SGHAT, CDR2 FQNNGV. The CDR3 consists of 15 residues. V was pared by 1 base and J by 6 bases, with 6 bases of the junction left unmatched. DNA of the CDR3: TGTGCCAGCAGCTTAGGGCGGGAGTTTATCAATGAGCAGTTCTTC. Its translation is CASSLGREFINEQFF.

The chain uses TRBV9 and TRBJ1-2; 11 positions agree with TRBD1. This CDR3 has 13 residues. From germline, CDR1 is SGDLS and CDR2 YYNGEE. V gave up 3 bases and J gave up 8 bases; unmatched junction bases: 3. The CDR3 loop reads CASSGTGGAGYTF. In DNA, the CDR3 is TGTGCCAGCAGCGGGACAGGGGGCGCGGGCTACACCTTC.

This clone was recorded only once. The gene calls are TRBV28 and TRBJ1-2; TRBD1 might be the D (5 bases). The germline CDR1 and CDR2 sequences are MDHEN and SYDVKM. This CDR3 contains 12 residues. V lost 3 bases, J lost 8 bases, and 10 bases lay in between. CDR3 in amino acids: CASSLAGKGYTF. CDR3 coding DNA: TGTGCCAGCAGTTTGGCAGGGAAGGGCTACACCTTC.

The rearrangement joins TRBV7-2 to TRBJ2-5; no definite D call. Germline values: CDR1 SGHTA, CDR2 FQGNSA. The germline V and J ends were trimmed by 5 bases and 2 bases, with 3 bases remaining between them. The CDR3 extends over 11 amino acids. The CDR3 nucleotides read TGTGCCAGCAGCCTACAAGAGACCCAGTACTTC. Residues: CASSLQETQYF.

The chain couples TRBV30 to TRBJ2-5; 9 nucleotides match TRBD2. Trimming removed 1 base from V and 5 bases from J; junction bases left unmatched: 5. This CDR3 has 14 amino acids. The germline CDR1 and CDR2 sequences are GTSNPN and SVGIG (reference sequence). The DNA for the CDR3 is TGTGCCTGGAGTGGGCTAGCGGGATTTGAGACCCAGTACTTC. Translated, it gives CAWSGLAGFETQYF.

This clone came up a few times. The rearrangement uses TRBV6-6 and TRBJ1-2, with D maybe TRBD1 (5 bases). Looked up from germline, CDR1 is MNHNY and CDR2 is SVGAGI (reference sequence). There are 15 residues in the CDR3. V was clipped by 0 bases and J by 5 bases, with 13 bases between them. This CDR3 reads CASSYSSGFQYGYTF. The CDR3 DNA reads as TGTGCCAGCAGTTACTCCTCAGGGTTTCAATATGGCTACACCTTC.

J is TRBJ2-2 and V is TRBV7-3; D ambiguous. The CDR3 loop spans 12 amino acids. V was cut by 3 bases and J by 7 bases, with 6 bases left in between. Germline CDR1 and CDR2: SGHTA and FQGTGA. CDR3 DNA sequence: TGTGCCAGCAGCTTGGGCGTCGGGGAGCTGTTTTTT. It translates to CASSLGVGELFF.

The chain is built from TRBV4-1 and TRBJ2-2, with 7 nucleotides matching TRBD1. CDR3 length: 18 amino acids. V dropped 4 bases and J dropped 6; count of bases not matched to a gene: 17. CDR1 is MGHRA, CDR2 YSYEKL, per germline. For the CDR3, the DNA is TGCGCCAGCAGCCTACAGGGGCCCGAGTCGGGTATCCCCGGGGAGCTGTTTTTT. Its translation: CASSLQGPESGIPGELFF.

This clone was recorded at least ten times. The CDR3 loop is CAISAGNGGELFF. CDR3 nucleotides: TGTGCCATCAGTGCCGGTAACGGCGGGGAGCTGTTTTTT. The chain carries TRBV10-3 and TRBJ2-2; D call uncertain. The CDR3 sequence is 13 residues long. V dropped 4 bases and J dropped 7 bases, with 10 bases sitting between them. Germline CDR1 reads ENHRY; CDR2 reads SYGVKD.

The rearrangement uses TRBV5-4 and TRBJ1-4, with TRBD1 identical over 10 bases. This CDR3 is 15 amino acids long. Germline assignment: CDR1 SGHNT and CDR2 YYREEE (reference sequence). J was trimmed by 6 bases and V by 4 bases; bases with no gene match: 6. The CDR3 nucleotides are TGTGCCAGCAGCCTTCGGACAGGGGGAGATGAAAAACTGTTTTTT. The encoded protein is CASSLRTGGDEKLFF.

V and J are TRBV7-6 and TRBJ2-1; D is ambiguous. The CDR3 is made up of 13 amino acids. The V gene's germline CDR1 is SGHVS and CDR2 FNYEAQ. Trimming took 5 bases from V and 9 from J, leaving 14 bases between them. This CDR3 reads CASSLSSSPEQFF. The CDR3 coding sequence is TGTGCCAGCAGCCTCTCGTCCTCTCCTGAGCAGTTCTTC.

There are a few counts of this clone. The V gene is TRBV6-4, the J gene TRBJ2-5; 8 bases map to TRBD1. Trimming at V came to 4 bases and at J to 3 bases, leaving 4 bases not matched to a gene. The CDR3 runs 14 residues. Germline CDR1 MRHNA, CDR2 SNTAGT. CDR3 in amino acids: CASSGPTGEETQYF. CDR3 nucleotide sequence: TGTGCCAGCAGTGGCCCGACAGGGGAAGAGACCCAGTACTTC.

The rearrangement joins TRBV7-9 to TRBJ2-7; D not certain. Germline V gives CDR1 SEHNR, CDR2 FQNEAQ (reference sequence). The CDR3 runs 12 residues. V was clipped by 5 bases and J by 6 bases, with 11 bases between them. The CDR3 sequence is CASSRLLVEQYF. CDR3 DNA sequence: TGTGCCAGCAGCCGACTTCTTGTCGAGCAGTACTTC.

Many counts were recorded for this clone. CDR3 nucleotide sequence: TGTGCCAGCAGCCAAGAGGGCGGAGGCACCGGGGAGCTGTTTTTT. Translated: CASSQEGGGTGELFF. J is TRBJ2-2 and V is TRBV4-2; maybe TRBD2 (5 bases). The CDR3 length is 15 residues. Germline-derived CDR1 and CDR2 are LGHNA and YNFKEQ. The V and J ends lost 0 bases and 4 bases respectively, with 9 bases between them.

CDR3 sequence reads: CASSLLAGNTDTQYF. CDR3 nucleotide sequence: TGTGCCAGCAGTTTACTAGCGGGGAACACAGATACGCAGTATTTT. The chain employs TRBV27 and TRBJ2-3, with 9 bases fitting TRBD2. The CDR3 is 15 amino acids. Germline-derived CDR1 and CDR2 are MNHEY and SMNVEV (reference sequence). The V and J ends lost 2 bases and 2 bases, in that order; junction bases with no gene match: 2.

This chain links TRBV2 with TRBJ1-2, with TRBD1 matching over 8 bases. This CDR3 region has 15 residues. Germline CDR1 SNHLY, CDR2 FYNNEI. Trimming took 2 bases from V and 4 from J; bases not matched to a gene: 6. The CDR3 DNA sequence: TGTGCCAGCAGTGAATCCCCAGGGGGCAGCTATGGCTACACCTTC. Its translation: CASSESPGGSYGYTF.

The chain is built from TRBV18 and TRBJ2-3; unclear D gene. The CDR3 sequence is 13 residues long. From germline, CDR1 is KGHSH and CDR2 LQKENI. V dropped 8 bases and J dropped 3 bases, with 12 bases sitting between them. The CDR3 here is CASVTTPTDTQYF. CDR3 nucleotides: TGTGCCAGCGTCACTACACCTACAGATACGCAGTATTTT.

The chain links TRBV9 to TRBJ2-5, with D unresolved. The CDR3 length is 14 residues. CDR1 SGDLS and CDR2 YYNGEE come from the germline V gene. V was shortened by 3 bases and J by 5 bases, with 14 bases between the two germline ends. The DNA of the CDR3 is TGTGCCAGCAGCGCCTTTGTGGGTGTGGAGACCCAGTACTTC. Translated: CASSAFVGVETQYF. The full variable domain, completed using reference TRBV9 and TRBJ2-5, is DSGVTQTPKHLITATGQRVTLRCSPRSGDLSVYWYQQSLDQGLQFLIQYYNGEERAKGNILERFSAQQFPDLHSELNLSSLELGDSALYFCASSAFVGVETQYFGPGTRLLVL.

The V and J genes are TRBV11-2 and TRBJ2-1, with 7 positions matching TRBD1. There are 14 residues in the CDR3. The J segment lost 9 bases and the V segment lost 5 bases, leaving 10 bases of the junction unmatched. CDR1 is SGHAT and CDR2 is FQNNGV in the germline V gene. The DNA of the CDR3 is TGTGCCAGCAGCGCCTCGACAGGGTACGGTGAGCAGTTCTTC. It codes for CASSASTGYGEQFF.

This chain links TRBV28 with TRBJ2-7; D remains unclear. This CDR3 is 13 amino acids long. Trimming cost V 6 bases and J 3 bases, with 12 bases left between them. Germline CDR1 is MDHEN and CDR2 is SYDVKM. The CDR3 DNA sequence: TGTGCCAGCAGACCGGGTTCCCACTACGAGCAGTACTTC. Amino acid sequence: CASRPGSHYEQYF.

V usage is TRBV10-2 and J usage is TRBJ2-2, with D unresolved. The V and J ends lost 5 bases and 1 base respectively, with 14 bases between them. The germline CDR1 and CDR2 sequences are WSHSY and SAAADI. CDR3 length: 16 amino acids. The chain's CDR3 is CASSTLPGRNTGELFF. The CDR3 DNA reads as TGCGCCAGCAGTACCCTACCGGGTAGGAACACCGGGGAGCTGTTTTTT.